This T cell receptor (beta chain) originates from a study of T cell repertoires in cytomegalovirus infection. The sample holds many counts of this clonotype. The antigen is not known. A single record per CDR3 protein comes from TCRdb applying MiXCR to the reads. The table lists about 920,000 distinct CDR3 sequences, approximately 33% of them singletons. The sequence derives from a human donor in good health (CMV status not recorded). Some clones in this sample may be carry-over from other donors' samples. The specimen comprised cultured CD8+ T cells from PBMCs, sampled from culture after CMV antigen stimulation.

CDR3 sequence (DNA): TGTGCCAGCAGTTATGGCGGCGGGCGGGGGGGTAACACCGGGGAGCTGTTTTTT. This encodes CASSYGGGRGGNTGELFF. The chain has TRBV6-6 and TRBJ2-2; 9 positions agree with TRBD2. The CDR3 spans 18 residues. Germline values: CDR1 MNHNY, CDR2 SVGAGI (reference sequence). The ends lost 3 bases at V and 2 bases at J; junction bases unmatched: 10.